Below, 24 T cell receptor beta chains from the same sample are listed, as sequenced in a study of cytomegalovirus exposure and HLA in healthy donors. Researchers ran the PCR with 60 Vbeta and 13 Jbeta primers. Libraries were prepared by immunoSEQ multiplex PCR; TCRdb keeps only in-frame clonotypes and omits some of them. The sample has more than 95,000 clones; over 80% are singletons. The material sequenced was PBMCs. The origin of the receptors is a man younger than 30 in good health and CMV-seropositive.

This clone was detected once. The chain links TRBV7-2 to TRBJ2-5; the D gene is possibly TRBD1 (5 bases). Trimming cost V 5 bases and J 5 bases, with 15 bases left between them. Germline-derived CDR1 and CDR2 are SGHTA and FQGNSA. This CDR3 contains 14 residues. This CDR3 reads CASSPTRAGETQYF. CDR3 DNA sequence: TGTGCCAGCAGCCCAACCCGGGCAGGGGAGACCCAGTACTTC. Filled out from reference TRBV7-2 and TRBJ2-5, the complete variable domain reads GAGVSQSPSNKVTEKGKDVELRCDPISGHTALYWYRQSLGQGLEFLIYFQGNSAPDKSGLPSDRFSAERTGGSVSTLTIQRTQQEDSAVYLCASSPTRAGETQYFGPGTRLLVL.

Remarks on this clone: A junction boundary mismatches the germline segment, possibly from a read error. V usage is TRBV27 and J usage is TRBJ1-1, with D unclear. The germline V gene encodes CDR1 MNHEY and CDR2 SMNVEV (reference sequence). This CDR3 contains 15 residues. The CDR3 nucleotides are TGTGCCAGCAGCTCAGGACCCGGCGGGAGCACTGAAGATTTCTTT. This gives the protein CASSSGPGGSTEDFF.

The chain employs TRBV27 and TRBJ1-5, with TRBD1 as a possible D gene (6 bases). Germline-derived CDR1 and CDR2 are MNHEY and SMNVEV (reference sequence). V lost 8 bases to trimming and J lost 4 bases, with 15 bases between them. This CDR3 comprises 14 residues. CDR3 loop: CASARGGQNQPQHF. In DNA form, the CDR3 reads TGTGCCAGCGCACGCGGGGGCCAAAATCAGCCCCAGCATTTT.

CDR3 amino acids: CASSYKQGVLSYEQYF. The CDR3, as DNA: TGTGCCAGCAGTTATAAACAGGGGGTCTTGTCCTACGAGCAGTACTTC. The chain links TRBV6-5 to TRBJ2-7; TRBD1 aligns across 8 bases. Germline V gene data show CDR1 as MNHEY and CDR2 as SVGAGI. The CDR3 is 16 amino acids. After removal of 3 bases from V and 1 base from J, the junction contained 8 bases not matched to a gene.

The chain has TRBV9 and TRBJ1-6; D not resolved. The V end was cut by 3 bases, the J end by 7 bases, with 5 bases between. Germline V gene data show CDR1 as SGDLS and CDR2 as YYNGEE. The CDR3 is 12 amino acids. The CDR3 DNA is TGTGCCAGCAGCGCCTCCAATTCACCCCTCCACTTT. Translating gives CASSASNSPLHF.

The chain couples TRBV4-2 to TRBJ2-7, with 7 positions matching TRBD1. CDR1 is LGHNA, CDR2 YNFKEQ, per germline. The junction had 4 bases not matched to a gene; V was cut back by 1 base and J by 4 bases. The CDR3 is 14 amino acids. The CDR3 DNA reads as TGTGCCAGCAGCCAAGTGGGACAGAGTTACGAGCAGTACTTC. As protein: CASSQVGQSYEQYF.

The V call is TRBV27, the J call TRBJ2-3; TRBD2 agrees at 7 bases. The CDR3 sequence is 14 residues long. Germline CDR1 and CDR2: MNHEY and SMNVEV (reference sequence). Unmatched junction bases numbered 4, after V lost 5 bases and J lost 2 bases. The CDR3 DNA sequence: TGTGCCAGCAGTCTCACTAGCGTCACAGATACGCAGTATTTT. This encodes CASSLTSVTDTQYF.

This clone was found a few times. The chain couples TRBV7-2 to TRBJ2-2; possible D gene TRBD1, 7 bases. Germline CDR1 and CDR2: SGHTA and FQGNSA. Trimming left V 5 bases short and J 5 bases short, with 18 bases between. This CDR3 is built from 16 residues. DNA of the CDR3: TGTGCCAGCAGCAACTTTGGCAGGGGGAGGACCGGGGAGCTGTTTTTT. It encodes CASSNFGRGRTGELFF.

The CDR3: CASSLVTGPAPLFGTEAFF. The CDR3, as DNA: TGTGCCAGCAGCCTTGTGACAGGCCCCGCTCCACTATTTGGGACTGAAGCTTTCTTT. The rearrangement joins TRBV7-6 to TRBJ1-1, with D perhaps matching TRBD1 (6 bases). CDR3 length equals 19 residues. Germline lookup yields CDR1 SGHVS and CDR2 FNYEAQ. Trimming pared 5 bases from V and 5 bases from J, leaving 30 bases between.

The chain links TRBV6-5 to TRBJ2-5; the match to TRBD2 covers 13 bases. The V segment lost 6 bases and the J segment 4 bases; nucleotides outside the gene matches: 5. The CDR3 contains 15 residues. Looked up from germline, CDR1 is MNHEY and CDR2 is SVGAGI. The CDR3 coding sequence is TGTGCCAGCAGCACTAGCGGGGGGGCCGGAGAGACCCAGTACTTC. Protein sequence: CASSTSGGAGETQYF.

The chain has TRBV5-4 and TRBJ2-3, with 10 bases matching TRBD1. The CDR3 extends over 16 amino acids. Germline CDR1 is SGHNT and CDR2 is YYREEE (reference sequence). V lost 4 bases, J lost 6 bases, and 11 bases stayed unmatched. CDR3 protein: CASSPAGTGELDTQYF. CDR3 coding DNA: TGTGCCAGCAGCCCCGCCGGGACAGGGGAACTGGATACGCAGTATTTT.

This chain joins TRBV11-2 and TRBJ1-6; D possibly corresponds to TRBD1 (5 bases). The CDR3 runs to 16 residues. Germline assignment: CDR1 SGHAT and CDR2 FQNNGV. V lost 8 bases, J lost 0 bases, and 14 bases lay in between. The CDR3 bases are TGTGCCAGCGCTGACAGCACGAGCTCCTATAATTCACCCCTCCACTTT. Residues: CASADSTSSYNSPLHF.

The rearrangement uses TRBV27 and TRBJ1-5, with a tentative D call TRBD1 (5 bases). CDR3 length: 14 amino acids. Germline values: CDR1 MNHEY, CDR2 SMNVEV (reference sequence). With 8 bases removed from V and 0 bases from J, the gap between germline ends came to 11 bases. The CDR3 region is CASGLQASNQPQHF. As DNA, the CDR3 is TGTGCCAGCGGATTACAGGCTAGCAATCAGCCCCAGCATTTT.

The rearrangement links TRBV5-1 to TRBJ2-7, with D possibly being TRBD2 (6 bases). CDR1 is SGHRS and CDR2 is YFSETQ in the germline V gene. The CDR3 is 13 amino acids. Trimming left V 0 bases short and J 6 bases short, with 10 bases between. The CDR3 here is CASSLGGVGEQYF. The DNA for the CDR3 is TGCGCCAGCAGCTTGGGGGGGGTCGGCGAGCAGTACTTC.

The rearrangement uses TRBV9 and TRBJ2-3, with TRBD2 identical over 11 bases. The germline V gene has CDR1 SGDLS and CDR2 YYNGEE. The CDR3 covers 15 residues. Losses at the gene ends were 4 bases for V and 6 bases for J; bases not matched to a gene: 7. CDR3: CASSPISGGADTQYF. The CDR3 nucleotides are TGTGCCAGCAGCCCGATTAGCGGGGGGGCTGATACGCAGTATTTT.

This CDR3 reads CASSFLGGSNQPQHF. CDR3 nucleotides: TGTGCCAGCAGTTTCTTGGGGGGGAGCAATCAGCCCCAGCATTTT. This chain links TRBV6-1 with TRBJ1-5, with a possible D match to TRBD1 (5 bases). CDR1 is MNHNS and CDR2 is SASEGT in the germline V gene. CDR3 length: 15 amino acids. V was shortened by 5 bases and J by 1 base, with 12 bases between the two germline ends.

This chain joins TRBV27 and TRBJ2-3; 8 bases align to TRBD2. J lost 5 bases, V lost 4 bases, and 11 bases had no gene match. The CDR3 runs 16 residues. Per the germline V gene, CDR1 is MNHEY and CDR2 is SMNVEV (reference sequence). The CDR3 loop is CASSSYSGGGLDTQYF. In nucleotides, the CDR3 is TGTGCCAGCAGTTCCTATTCGGGCGGGGGGTTAGATACGCAGTATTTT.

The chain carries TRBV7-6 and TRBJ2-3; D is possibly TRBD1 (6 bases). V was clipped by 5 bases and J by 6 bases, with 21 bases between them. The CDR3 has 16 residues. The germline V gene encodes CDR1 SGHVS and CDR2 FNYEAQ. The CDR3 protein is CASSSTGLGILDTQYF. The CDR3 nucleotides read TGTGCCAGCAGCAGCACAGGGTTGGGGATTTTGGATACGCAGTATTTT.

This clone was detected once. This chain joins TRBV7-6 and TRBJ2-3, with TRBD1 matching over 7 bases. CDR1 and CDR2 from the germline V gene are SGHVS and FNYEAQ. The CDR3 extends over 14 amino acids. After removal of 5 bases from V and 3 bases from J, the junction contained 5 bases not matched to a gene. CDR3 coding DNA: TGTGCCAGCAGCCCGACAGGGTTAACAGATACGCAGTATTTT. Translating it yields CASSPTGLTDTQYF.

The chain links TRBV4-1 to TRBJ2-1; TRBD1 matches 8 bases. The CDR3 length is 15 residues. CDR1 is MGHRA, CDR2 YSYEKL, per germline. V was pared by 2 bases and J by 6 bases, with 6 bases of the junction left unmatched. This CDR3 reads CASSQPRDRSNEQFF. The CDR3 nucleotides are TGCGCCAGCAGCCAACCCCGGGACAGGAGCAATGAGCAGTTCTTC.

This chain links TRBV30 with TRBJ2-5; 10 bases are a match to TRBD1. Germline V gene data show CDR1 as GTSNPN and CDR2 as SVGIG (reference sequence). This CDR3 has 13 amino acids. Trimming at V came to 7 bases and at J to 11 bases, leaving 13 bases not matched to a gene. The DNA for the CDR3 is TGTGCCTACACCGGGACAGGGGTCAGTGAGCAGTACTTC. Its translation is CAYTGTGVSEQYF.

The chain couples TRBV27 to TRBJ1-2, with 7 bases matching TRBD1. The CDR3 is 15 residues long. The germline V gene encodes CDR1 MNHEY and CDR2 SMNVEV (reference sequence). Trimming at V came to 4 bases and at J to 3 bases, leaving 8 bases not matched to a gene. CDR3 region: CASSSYRQGHYGYTF. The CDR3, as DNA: TGTGCCAGCAGTTCTTACCGACAGGGCCACTATGGCTACACCTTC.

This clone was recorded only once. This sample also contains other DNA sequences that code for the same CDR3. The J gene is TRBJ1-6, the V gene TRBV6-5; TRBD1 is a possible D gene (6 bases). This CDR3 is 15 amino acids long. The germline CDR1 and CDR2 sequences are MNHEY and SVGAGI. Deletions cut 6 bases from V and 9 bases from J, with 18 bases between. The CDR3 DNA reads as TGTGCCAGCAGGACCATGGGGGGGGCGGGTTCACCCCTCCACTTT. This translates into CASRTMGGAGSPLHF.

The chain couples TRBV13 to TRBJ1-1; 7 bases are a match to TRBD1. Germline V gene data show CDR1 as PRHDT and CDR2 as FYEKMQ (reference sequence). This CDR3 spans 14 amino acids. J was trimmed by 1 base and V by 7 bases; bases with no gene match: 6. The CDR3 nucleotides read TGTGCCAGCACCTCCCAGGGGGGGAACACTGAAGCTTTCTTT. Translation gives CASTSQGGNTEAFF. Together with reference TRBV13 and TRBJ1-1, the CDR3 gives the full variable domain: AAGVIQSPRHLIKEKRETATLKCYPIPRHDTVYWYQQGPGQDPQFLISFYEKMQSDKGSIPDRFSAQQFSDYHSELNMSSLELGDSALYFCASTSQGGNTEAFFGQGTRLTVV.